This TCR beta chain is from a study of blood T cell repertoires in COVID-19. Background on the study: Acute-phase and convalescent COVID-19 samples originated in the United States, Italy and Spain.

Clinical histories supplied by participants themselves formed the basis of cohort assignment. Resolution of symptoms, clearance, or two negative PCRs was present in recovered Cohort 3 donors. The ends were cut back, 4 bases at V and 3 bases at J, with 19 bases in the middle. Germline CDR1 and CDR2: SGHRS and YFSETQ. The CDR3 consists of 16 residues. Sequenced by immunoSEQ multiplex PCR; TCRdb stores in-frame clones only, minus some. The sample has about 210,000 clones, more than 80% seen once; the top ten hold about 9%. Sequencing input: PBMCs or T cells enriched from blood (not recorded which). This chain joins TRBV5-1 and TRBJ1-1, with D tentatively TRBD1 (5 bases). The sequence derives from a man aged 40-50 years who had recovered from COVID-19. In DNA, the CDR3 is TGCGCCAGCAGCCCCCGGGCAGGGCGCCAGGACACTGAAGCTTTCTTT. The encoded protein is CASSPRAGRQDTEAFF.